What follows are 24 T cell receptor beta chains derived from one specimen sequenced in a study of identical twins' blood T cells. TCRdb re-analysed the 5' RACE reads in MiXCR, keeping a single row per CDR3 protein. This table holds hundreds of thousands of distinct CDR3 sequences, about 28% found once. The sample consisted of PBMCs. Receptors were obtained from a woman between 18 and 49 years old in good health.

A word on this clonotype: Mismatch with germline at one junction end may stem from a read error. CDR3 protein: CSAPGGGTNNNERFF. In DNA, the CDR3 is TGCAGTGCTCCCGGTGGGGGGACTAACAACAATGAGCGGTTCTTC. V gene TRBV20-1 combines with J gene TRBJ2-1, with 7 bases that match TRBD2. This CDR3 contains 15 residues. Germline V lookup: CDR1 DFQATT, CDR2 SNEGSKA (reference sequence).

This clonotype was observed a few times. The V and J genes are TRBV29-1 and TRBJ1-5; a possible D gene is TRBD1 (5 bases). Trimming stripped 6 bases from V and 3 bases from J, with 12 bases between. Germline V CDR1 and CDR2: SQVTM, ANQGSEA. The CDR3 sequence is 13 residues long. The CDR3 sequence is CSVRDGDNQPQHF. The CDR3 coding sequence is TGCAGCGTCCGGGACGGCGACAATCAGCCCCAGCATTTT.

V gene TRBV20-1 combines with J gene TRBJ1-1; D may be TRBD1 (5 bases). The CDR3 totals 13 residues. Trimming took 5 bases from V and 0 from J, leaving 10 bases between them. Per germline, CDR1 DFQATT and CDR2 SNEGSKA (reference sequence). CDR3 in DNA: TGCAGTGCTCAAGGGGAGGTGAACACTGAAGCTTTCTTT. Residues: CSAQGEVNTEAFF.

The chain has TRBV7-9 and TRBJ1-6; D is unclear. The CDR3 spans 14 residues. Trimming removed 1 base from V and 10 bases from J, with 11 bases in between. Germline CDR1 SEHNR, CDR2 FQNEAQ (reference sequence). CDR3 in amino acids: CASSLGVPDSPLHF. CDR3 coding DNA: TGTGCCAGCAGCTTAGGAGTTCCGGACTCACCCCTCCACTTT.

This clonotype was detected ten times or more. J is TRBJ2-3 and V is TRBV9; D unclear. Germline V CDR1 and CDR2: SGDLS, YYNGEE. There are 15 residues in the CDR3. Trimming shortened V by 4 bases and J by 4 bases, and 16 bases separated the two germline ends. This chain's CDR3 is CASSPVSGGPDTQYF. Here the CDR3 DNA reads TGTGCCAGCAGCCCAGTTTCTGGCGGCCCAGATACGCAGTATTTT. The full variable domain, completed using reference TRBV9 and TRBJ2-3, is DSGVTQTPKHLITATGQRVTLRCSPRSGDLSVYWYQQSLDQGLQFLIQYYNGEERAKGNILERFSAQQFPDLHSELNLSSLELGDSALYFCASSPVSGGPDTQYFGPGTRLTVL.

V and J are TRBV5-1 and TRBJ2-3; 7 bases line up with TRBD1. Germline lookup yields CDR1 SGHRS and CDR2 YFSETQ. V was pared by 3 bases and J by 5 bases, with 6 bases of the junction left unmatched. This CDR3 region has 14 residues. CDR3 amino acids: CASSSLTGIDTQYF. The DNA for the CDR3 is TGCGCCAGCAGCTCACTGACAGGGATAGATACGCAGTATTTT.

This chain uses TRBV4-1 with TRBJ1-4; D may be TRBD1 (5 bases). CDR3 length equals 16 residues. Germline lookup yields CDR1 MGHRA and CDR2 YSYEKL. V lost 1 base to trimming and J lost 9 bases, with 18 bases between them. CDR3 DNA sequence: TGCGCCAGCAGCCAAGGCCTCGGGACCGAGAGGAAAAAACTGTTTTTT. Translated: CASSQGLGTERKKLFF.

This clonotype has more than one count but fewer than ten. The chain links TRBV7-2 to TRBJ2-7; D is unclear. The CDR3 is 13 amino acids. Germline assignment: CDR1 SGHTA and CDR2 FQGNSA. Trimming removed 1 base at V and 5 bases at J, with 9 bases between. As DNA, the CDR3 is TGTACCAGCAGCTTAGTGGCTAAGGACGAGCAGTACTTC. It yields the protein CTSSLVAKDEQYF.

In regard to this clonotype: This may be a read error, as it is one base from a much larger clone. V gene TRBV28 combines with J gene TRBJ2-2, with D possibly being TRBD2 (6 bases). This CDR3 comprises 16 residues. V dropped 8 bases and J dropped 4 bases, with 20 bases sitting between them. The germline gives CDR1 MDHEN, CDR2 SYDVKM. The CDR3 reads CASGSQAWRGTGELFF. Written as DNA, the CDR3 is TGTGCCAGCGGTTCCCAAGCCTGGAGGGGCACCGGGGAGCTGTTTTTT. Complete variable domain (other parts from reference TRBV28 and TRBJ2-2): DVKVTQSSRYLVKRTGEKVFLECVQDMDHENMFWYRQDPGLGLRLIYFSYDVKMKEKGDIPEGYSVSREKKERFSLILESASTNQTSMYLCASGSQAWRGTGELFFGEGSRLTVL.

The chain employs TRBV7-9 and TRBJ2-2; the D gene is possibly TRBD1 (6 bases). Per germline, CDR1 SEHNR and CDR2 FQNEAQ (reference sequence). Trimming left V 7 bases short and J 4 bases short, with 19 bases between. The CDR3 runs 16 residues. Here the CDR3 reads CASTDNRVTGTGELFF. CDR3 DNA sequence: TGTGCCAGCACCGATAACAGGGTTACGGGCACCGGGGAGCTGTTTTTT.

V usage is TRBV7-2 and J usage is TRBJ2-1, with a possible D match to TRBD2 (6 bases). The CDR3 is made up of 12 amino acids. V shed 6 bases and J shed 6 bases, with 9 bases lying between them. CDR1 is SGHTA, CDR2 FQGNSA, per germline. The CDR3 region has the DNA TGTGCCAGCAGGTCGACTAGCAATGAGCAGTTCTTC. Protein: CASRSTSNEQFF.

The chain links TRBV20-1 to TRBJ1-1; 7 nucleotides align to TRBD1. Trimming took 7 bases from V and 1 from J; bases not matched to a gene: 6. The germline CDR1 and CDR2 sequences are DFQATT and SNEGSKA (reference sequence). CDR3 length: 13 residues. The CDR3 sequence: CSVTGEANTEAFF. In DNA form, the CDR3 reads TGCAGTGTTACAGGGGAGGCGAACACTGAAGCTTTCTTT.

This chain connects TRBV19 to TRBJ1-1; D gene unclear. Trimming took 7 bases from V and 0 from J, leaving 12 bases between them. The CDR3 length is 14 residues. Germline lookup yields CDR1 LNHDA and CDR2 SQIVND (reference sequence). DNA of the CDR3: TGTGCCAGTATTAGGCAGGCTATGAACACTGAAGCTTTCTTT. It encodes CASIRQAMNTEAFF.

The rearrangement joins TRBV18 to TRBJ1-2, with a tentative D call TRBD1 (6 bases). CDR3 length: 14 residues. Trimming shortened V by 4 bases and J by 4 bases, and 13 bases separated the two germline ends. Germline V gene data show CDR1 as KGHSH and CDR2 as LQKENI. The CDR3 DNA sequence: TGTGCCAGCTCACAGTCACAGGGTGGCTATGGCTACACCTTC. Protein sequence: CASSQSQGGYGYTF.

This clonotype was detected only a few times. The rearrangement joins TRBV19 to TRBJ1-2; D is ambiguous. CDR1 and CDR2 from the germline V gene are LNHDA and SQIVND (reference sequence). V lost 6 bases to trimming and J lost 6 bases, with 20 bases between them. There are 15 residues in the CDR3. CDR3 bases: TGTGCCAGTAGCGCCCCTCTTAGGAAACTTAATGGCTACACCTTC. Its protein product is CASSAPLRKLNGYTF.

The chain has TRBV15 and TRBJ2-1, with 8 bases lining up with TRBD2. From germline, CDR1 is LNHNV and CDR2 YYDKDF (reference sequence). Germline trimming cut 0 bases from V and 4 bases from J; bases unmatched to any gene: 8. The CDR3 extends over 17 amino acids. The DNA of the CDR3 is TGTGCCACCAGCAGAGATCTGAGCGGGAGTTTTTACAATGAGCAGTTCTTC. It encodes CATSRDLSGSFYNEQFF.

This clonotype occurred many times. V is TRBV6-1 and J is TRBJ1-2, with 11 bases fitting TRBD1. J lost 4 bases, V lost 0 bases, and 1 base had no gene match. There are 15 residues in the CDR3. Germline V gene data show CDR1 as MNHNS and CDR2 as SASEGT. This CDR3 is CASSEAGTGGYGYTF. Written as DNA, the CDR3 is TGTGCCAGCAGTGAAGCGGGGACAGGGGGCTATGGCTACACCTTC.

The chain uses TRBV20-1 and TRBJ2-3; 7 bases align to TRBD2. After removal of 5 bases from V and 6 bases from J, the junction contained 8 bases not matched to a gene. The CDR3 spans 13 residues. CDR1 is DFQATT and CDR2 is SNEGSKA in the germline V gene (reference sequence). The CDR3, as DNA: TGCAGTGCTTTGGCCGGGACTATGGATACGCAGTATTTT. Translating it yields CSALAGTMDTQYF.

This chain connects TRBV7-9 to TRBJ1-1; TRBD1 is a possible D gene (6 bases). Per the germline V gene, CDR1 is SEHNR and CDR2 is FQNEAQ (reference sequence). V gave up 5 bases and J gave up 4 bases, with 14 bases separating them. The CDR3 runs 14 residues. The CDR3, as DNA: TGTGCCAGCAGCGCCCAACAGGGTTCCACTGAAGCTTTCTTT. Translated, it gives CASSAQQGSTEAFF.

This clonotype has a handful of counts. The chain combines TRBV7-8 with TRBJ2-1; D is unresolved. CDR1 is SGHVS, CDR2 FQNEAQ, per germline. The CDR3 spans 14 residues. Trimming cost V 4 bases and J 8 bases, with 15 bases left between them. The DNA of the CDR3 is TGTGCCAGCAGCTCGGGCCCTAACTTGGATGAGCAGTTCTTC. Translated, it gives CASSSGPNLDEQFF.

This clonotype was recorded a few times. The chain links TRBV5-6 to TRBJ2-3; D is undetermined. This CDR3 spans 16 amino acids. Germline CDR1 is SGHDT and CDR2 is YYEEEE. V was shortened by 0 bases and J by 0 bases, with 11 bases between the two germline ends. The CDR3 bases are TGTGCCAGCAGCTTGGTACAGACCTCTAGCACAGATACGCAGTATTTT. It codes for CASSLVQTSSTDTQYF.

This clonotype turned up a few times. The chain links TRBV27 to TRBJ1-5; unclear D gene. The CDR3 loop spans 15 amino acids. The V gene's germline CDR1 is MNHEY and CDR2 SMNVEV (reference sequence). Trimming left V 5 bases short and J 0 bases short, with 11 bases between. CDR3 coding DNA: TGTGCCAGCAGTCTTCGCCCTGATAGCAATCAGCCCCAGCATTTT. Translating gives CASSLRPDSNQPQHF.

The sample holds a few counts of this clonotype. The gene calls are TRBV6-6 and TRBJ2-7; D may correspond to TRBD1 or TRBD2 (5 bases each). The CDR3 has 14 residues. CDR1 and CDR2 (germline): MNHNY, SVGAGI (reference sequence). V shed 6 bases and J shed 1 base, with 13 bases lying between them. DNA for the CDR3: TGTGCCAGCAGGTACCGGGACCTATCCTACGAGCAGTACTTC. Translation: CASRYRDLSYEQYF.

This clonotype has at least ten counts. The genes are TRBV9 and TRBJ2-1; D possibly matches TRBD1 or TRBD2 (5 bases each). Germline CDR1 is SGDLS and CDR2 is YYNGEE. The CDR3 runs 14 residues. V was pared by 4 bases and J by 3 bases, with 11 bases between. The CDR3 coding sequence is TGTGCCAGCAGCTTCGGGACGGGCTACAATGAGCAGTTCTTC. Protein product: CASSFGTGYNEQFF.